The present T cell receptor (beta chain) was sequenced within a study of human T cells and chemical hapten exposure. Findings and limits, study-wide: PT1 expanded TCR counts correlated positively with patch test score.

Time point in this sample: patch test 3, about 24 weeks after DPC sensitization. Sample treatment: therapeutic diphenylcyclopropenone sensitization with weekly scalp DPC. Patches went on only after blood had been drawn each time. How the authors handled the data: Sample TCR totals centred on a median of 95,638, ranging about 20,000 to 700,000. TCRdb re-derived calls from the RACE reads in MiXCR, one entry per CDR3 protein. The V and J calls reflect TCRdb's pipeline rather than the authors' work. The repertoire has 28,000 or so distinct CDR3 sequences, more than 5% of them found once; the top ten carry 5.6%. This clonotype was detected ten times or more. Its antigen is unknown. Germline V gene sequence: CDR1 LGHDT, CDR2 YNNKEL (reference sequence). V gave up 3 bases and J gave up 1 base, with 9 bases separating them. CDR3 length: 14 residues.

The origin of this receptor is a man under 40 with alopecia areata. Some clones in this sample may be carry-over from other donors' samples. This chain connects TRBV3-1 to TRBJ1-1; no definite D call. Material: whole blood, obtained in connection with sensitization to the hapten diphenylcyclopropenone (DPC). In nucleotides, the CDR3 is TGTGCCAGCAGCCAGGCAAATTCGAACACTGAAGCTTTCTTT. This sequence encodes CASSQANSNTEAFF.